These 10 T cell receptor beta chains were all obtained from the same sample, sequenced in a study of OX40 agonist ivuxolimab in advanced cancers. Clones were sequenced by immunoSEQ multiplex PCR, and TCRdb holds only the in-frame ones, with some missing. The data contain roughly 77,000 clones, around 93% of them singletons. Sequenced here: CD4+ or CD8+ T cells sorted from blood, sampled in a trial of the OX40 agonist ivuxolimab. These receptors came from an adult with an advanced solid tumor such as melanoma, head and neck, liver or kidney cancer.

This chain connects TRBV9 to TRBJ2-1; 12 nucleotides align to TRBD1. This CDR3 has 17 amino acids. The V gene end was trimmed by 0 bases and the J gene end by 7 bases; junction bases not matched to a gene: 8. CDR1 and CDR2 (germline): SGDLS, YYNGEE. CDR3 protein: CASSVDPGQGAGNEQFF. The DNA for the CDR3 is TGTGCCAGCAGCGTAGATCCGGGACAGGGGGCTGGGAATGAGCAGTTCTTC. The variable domain in full, with the rest retrieved from reference TRBV9 and TRBJ2-1, is DSGVTQTPKHLITATGQRVTLRCSPRSGDLSVYWYQQSLDQGLQFLIQYYNGEERAKGNILERFSAQQFPDLHSELNLSSLELGDSALYFCASSVDPGQGAGNEQFFGPGTRLTVL.

This clone showed up just once. The chain uses TRBV4-1 and TRBJ2-2, with D tentatively TRBD2 (6 bases). Germline V gene lookup returns CDR1 MGHRA and CDR2 YSYEKL. V was clipped by 5 bases and J by 6 bases, with 13 bases between them. The CDR3 extends over 14 amino acids. The CDR3 loop is CASSGGSRAGELFF. CDR3 DNA: TGCGCCAGCAGCGGGGGGAGTCGGGCCGGGGAGCTGTTTTTT.

V gene TRBV6-6 combines with J gene TRBJ2-7; 8 nucleotides align to TRBD2. The V gene end was trimmed by 0 bases and the J gene end by 0 bases; junction bases not matched to a gene: 1. CDR1 is MNHNY, CDR2 SVGAGI, per germline (reference sequence). This CDR3 is 15 amino acids long. CDR3 sequence: CASSYSSGSSYEQYF. DNA of the CDR3: TGTGCCAGCAGTTACTCGAGCGGGAGCTCCTACGAGCAGTACTTC.

The rearrangement links TRBV5-4 to TRBJ2-6; D remains unclear. Germline-derived CDR1 and CDR2 are SGHNT and YYREEE (reference sequence). V dropped 1 base and J dropped 4 bases, with 3 bases sitting between them. This CDR3 is built from 13 residues. The DNA for the CDR3 is TGTGCCAGCAGCTTGTCGGGGGCCAACGTCCTGACTTTC. Amino acids: CASSLSGANVLTF.

The chain recombines TRBV7-6 with TRBJ2-3, with 9 bases fitting TRBD2. Germline CDR1 reads SGHVS; CDR2 reads FNYEAQ. V lost 3 bases, J lost 2 bases, and 6 bases stayed unmatched. This CDR3 comprises 16 residues. For the CDR3, the DNA is TGTGCCAGCAGCTTTAGCGGCGGGAGGGCCACAGATACGCAGTATTTT. Residues: CASSFSGGRATDTQYF.

The rearrangement joins TRBV6-6 to TRBJ1-2, with a possible D match to TRBD1 (5 bases). The CDR3 is made up of 13 amino acids. Trimming left V 0 bases short and J 5 bases short, with 7 bases between. In germline, CDR1 is MNHNY, CDR2 SVGAGI (reference sequence). In DNA, the CDR3 is TGTGCCAGCAGTTACTCGGGGCAATATGGCTACACCTTC. This translates into CASSYSGQYGYTF.

CDR3 coding DNA: TGTGCCAGCAGTTACTCCTCCCTCAGACCAGAAGACCAGTACTTC. Its translation: CASSYSSLRPEDQYF. V is TRBV6-6 and J is TRBJ2-5; unclear D gene. This CDR3 has 15 residues. Germline CDR1 reads MNHNY; CDR2 reads SVGAGI (reference sequence). Deletions cut 0 bases from V and 10 bases from J, with 18 bases between.

This clone was found once. This chain joins TRBV5-4 and TRBJ1-2, with no clear D. CDR1 and CDR2 (germline): SGHNT, YYREEE (reference sequence). The CDR3 has 14 amino acids. V lost 2 bases and J 4 bases, leaving 12 bases between the germline ends. In DNA, the CDR3 is TGTGCCAGCAGCTTACCGACCCGATCCTATGGCTACACCTTC. Protein product: CASSLPTRSYGYTF.

The chain carries TRBV5-1 and TRBJ1-4, with a weak D call TRBD1 (6 bases). V was pared by 4 bases and J by 5 bases, with 15 bases between. Germline V gene lookup returns CDR1 SGHRS and CDR2 YFSETQ. This CDR3 is 15 amino acids long. CDR3 residues: CASSPLGGGNEKLFF. The CDR3 DNA is TGCGCCAGCAGCCCGCTAGGAGGGGGGAATGAAAAACTGTTTTTT.

The chain uses TRBV25-1 and TRBJ2-7; tentative D call: TRBD2 (6 bases). Deletions cut 2 bases from V and 0 bases from J, with 11 bases between. Germline V gene data show CDR1 as MGHDK and CDR2 as SYGVNS. The CDR3 is 15 residues long. CDR3 sequence (DNA): TGTGCCAGCAGTGAACGCGGGATCAGCTCCTACGAGCAGTACTTC. This sequence encodes CASSERGISSYEQYF.